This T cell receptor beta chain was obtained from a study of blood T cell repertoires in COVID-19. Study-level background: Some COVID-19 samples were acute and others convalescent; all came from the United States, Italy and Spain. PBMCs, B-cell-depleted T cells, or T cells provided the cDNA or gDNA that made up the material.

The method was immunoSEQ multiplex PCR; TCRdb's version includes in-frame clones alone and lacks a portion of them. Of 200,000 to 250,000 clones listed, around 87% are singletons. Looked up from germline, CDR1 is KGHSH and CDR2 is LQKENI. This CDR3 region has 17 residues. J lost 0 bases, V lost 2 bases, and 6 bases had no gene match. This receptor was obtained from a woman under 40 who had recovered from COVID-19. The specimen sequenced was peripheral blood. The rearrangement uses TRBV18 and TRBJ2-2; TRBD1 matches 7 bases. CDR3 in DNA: TGTGCCAGCTCACCATTCCCGGGACAGACGAACACCGGGGAGCTGTTTTTT. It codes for CASSPFPGQTNTGELFF.